These 8 T cell receptor beta chains were all obtained from the same sample, sequenced in a study of blood T cell repertoires in COVID-19. Only in-frame clones appear in the TCRdb table, and some are missing; sequencing was by immunoSEQ multiplex PCR. The data show 170,000 or so clones, with roughly 88% seen just once and less than 3.5% held by the top ten. The sequenced sample consisted of peripheral blood. The receptors were gathered from a woman aged 55-69 years with acute or convalescent COVID-19.

The sample holds one count of this clone. The chain couples TRBV7-2 to TRBJ2-3, with no clear D. The germline gives CDR1 SGHTA, CDR2 FQGNSA. The V end was cut by 1 base, the J end by 0 bases, with 5 bases between. The CDR3 sequence is 14 residues long. Here the CDR3 reads CASSLGASTDTQYF. The DNA of the CDR3 is TGTGCCAGCAGCTTAGGGGCTAGCACAGATACGCAGTATTTT.

The chain carries TRBV6-5 and TRBJ1-1; TRBD1 might be the D (6 bases). CDR1 and CDR2 (germline): MNHEY, SVGAGI. V was shortened by 5 bases and J by 1 base, with 14 bases between the two germline ends. This CDR3 comprises 15 residues. The CDR3 coding sequence is TGTGCCAGCAGTCAGGGAACGACAGGGAACACTGAAGCTTTCTTT. Residues: CASSQGTTGNTEAFF.

This clone showed up just a few times. The V call is TRBV7-9, the J call TRBJ2-2, with 7 bases identical to TRBD2. Trimming at V came to 5 bases and at J to 0 bases, leaving 3 bases not matched to a gene. CDR1 is SEHNR, CDR2 FQNEAQ, per germline (reference sequence). The CDR3 covers 15 residues. The CDR3 DNA follows: TGTGCCAGCAGCGGTGGACTAGCGAACACCGGGGAGCTGTTTTTT. This gives the protein CASSGGLANTGELFF. Full variable domain (missing parts from reference TRBV7-9 and TRBJ2-2): DTGVSQNPRHKITKRGQNVTFRCDPISEHNRLYWYRQTLGQGPEFLTYFQNEAQLEKSRLLSDRFSAERPKGSFSTLEIQRTEQGDSAMYLCASSGGLANTGELFFGEGSRLTVL.

This sequence joins TRBV11-2 and TRBJ1-1, with a possible D match to TRBD1 (6 bases). Trimming pared 5 bases from V and 1 base from J, leaving 11 bases between. In germline, CDR1 is SGHAT, CDR2 FQNNGV. CDR3 length equals 14 residues. CDR3 loop: CASSPRQANTEAFF. CDR3 DNA: TGTGCCAGCAGCCCCCGACAGGCGAACACTGAAGCTTTCTTT.

The gene calls are TRBV6-6 and TRBJ2-7, with 7 bases lining up with TRBD2. Trimming removed 2 bases from V and 5 bases from J; junction bases left unmatched: 0. The CDR3 is 12 amino acids. Looked up from germline, CDR1 is MNHNY and CDR2 is SVGAGI (reference sequence). Here the CDR3 reads CASSYRGDEQYF. The CDR3 region has the DNA TGTGCCAGCAGTTACCGGGGGGACGAGCAGTACTTC.

The chain couples TRBV3-1 (or the pseudogene TRBV3-2) to TRBJ1-2, with 7 bases lining up with TRBD1. The J segment lost 4 bases and the V segment lost 6 bases, leaving 8 bases of the junction unmatched. The CDR3 runs to 14 residues. CDR1 and CDR2 (germline): LGHDT, YNNKEL (reference sequence). CDR3 nucleotides: TGTGCCAGCAGGCGACAGGGCCCAAGCTATGGCTACACCTTC. Protein: CASRRQGPSYGYTF.

This sequence joins TRBV7-3 and TRBJ2-3; D is undetermined. The CDR3 covers 13 residues. Germline CDR1 SGHTA, CDR2 FQGTGA. Trimming removed 5 bases from V and 4 bases from J, with 10 bases in between. The CDR3 DNA reads as TGTGCCAGCAGCCCCAATGTTGCAGATACGCAGTATTTT. Translation: CASSPNVADTQYF.

This clone showed up just once. The rearrangement uses TRBV4-1 and TRBJ2-7; possibly TRBD2 for D (6 bases). There are 16 residues in the CDR3. Trimming stripped 4 bases from V and 3 bases from J, with 19 bases between. CDR1 is MGHRA and CDR2 is YSYEKL in the germline V gene. CDR3: CASSPMPRAEGYEQYF. The DNA for the CDR3 is TGCGCCAGCAGCCCCATGCCGCGGGCGGAGGGCTACGAGCAGTACTTC.